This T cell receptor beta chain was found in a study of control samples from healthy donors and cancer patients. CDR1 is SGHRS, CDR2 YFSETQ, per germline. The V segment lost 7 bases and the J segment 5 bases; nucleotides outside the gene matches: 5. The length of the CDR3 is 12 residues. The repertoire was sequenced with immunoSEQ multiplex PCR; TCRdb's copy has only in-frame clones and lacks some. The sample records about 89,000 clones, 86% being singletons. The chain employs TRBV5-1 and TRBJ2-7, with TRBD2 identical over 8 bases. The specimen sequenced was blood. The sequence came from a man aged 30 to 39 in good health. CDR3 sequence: CASSSGGNEQYF. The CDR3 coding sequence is TGCGCCAGCTCTTCGGGAGGGAACGAGCAGTACTTC.